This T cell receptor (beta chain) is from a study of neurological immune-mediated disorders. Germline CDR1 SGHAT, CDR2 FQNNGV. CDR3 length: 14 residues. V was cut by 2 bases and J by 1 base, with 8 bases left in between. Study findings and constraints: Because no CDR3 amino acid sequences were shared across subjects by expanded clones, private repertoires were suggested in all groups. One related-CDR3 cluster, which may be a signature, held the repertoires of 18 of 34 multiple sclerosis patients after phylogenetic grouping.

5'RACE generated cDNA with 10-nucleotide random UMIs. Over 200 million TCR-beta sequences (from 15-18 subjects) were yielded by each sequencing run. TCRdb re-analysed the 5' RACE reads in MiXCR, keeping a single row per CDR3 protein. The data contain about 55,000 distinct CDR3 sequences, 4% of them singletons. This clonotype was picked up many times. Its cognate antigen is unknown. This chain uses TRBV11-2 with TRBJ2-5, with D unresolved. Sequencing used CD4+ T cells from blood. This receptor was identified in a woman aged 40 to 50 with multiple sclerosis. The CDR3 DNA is TGTGCCAGCAGCTTATTTACCAGCCAAGAGACCCAGTACTTC. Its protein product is CASSLFTSQETQYF.